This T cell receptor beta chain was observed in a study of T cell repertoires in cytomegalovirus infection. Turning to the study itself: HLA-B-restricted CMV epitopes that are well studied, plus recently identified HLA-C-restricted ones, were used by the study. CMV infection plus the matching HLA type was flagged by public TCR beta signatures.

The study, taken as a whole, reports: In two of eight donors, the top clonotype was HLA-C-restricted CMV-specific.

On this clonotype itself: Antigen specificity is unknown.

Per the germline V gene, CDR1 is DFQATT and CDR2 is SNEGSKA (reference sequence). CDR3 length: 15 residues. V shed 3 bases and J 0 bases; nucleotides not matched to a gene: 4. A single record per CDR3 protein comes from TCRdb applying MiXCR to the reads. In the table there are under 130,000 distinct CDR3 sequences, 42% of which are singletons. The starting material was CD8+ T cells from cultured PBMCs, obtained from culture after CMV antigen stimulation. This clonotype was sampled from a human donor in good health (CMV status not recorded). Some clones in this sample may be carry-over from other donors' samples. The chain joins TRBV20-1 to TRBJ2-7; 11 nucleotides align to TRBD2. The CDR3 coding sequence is TGCAGTGCTAGGGACCTAGCGGGGGGCTCCTACGAGCAGTACTTC. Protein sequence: CSARDLAGGSYEQYF.